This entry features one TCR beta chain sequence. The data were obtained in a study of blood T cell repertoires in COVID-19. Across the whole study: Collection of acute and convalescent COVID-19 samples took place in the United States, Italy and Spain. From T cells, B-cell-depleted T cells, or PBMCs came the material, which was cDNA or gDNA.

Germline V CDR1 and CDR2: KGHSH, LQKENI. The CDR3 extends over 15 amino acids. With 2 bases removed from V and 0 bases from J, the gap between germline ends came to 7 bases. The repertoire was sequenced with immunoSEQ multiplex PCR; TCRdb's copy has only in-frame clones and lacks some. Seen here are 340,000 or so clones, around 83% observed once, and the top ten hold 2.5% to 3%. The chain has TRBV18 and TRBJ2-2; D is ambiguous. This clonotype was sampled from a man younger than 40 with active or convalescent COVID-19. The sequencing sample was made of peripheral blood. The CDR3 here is CASSPNTANTGELFF. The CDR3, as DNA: TGTGCCAGCTCACCAAACACCGCGAACACCGGGGAGCTGTTTTTT.